This record looks at one T cell receptor (beta chain) sequence and its context. Its antigen is undetermined. These data are taken from a study of cytomegalovirus exposure and HLA in healthy donors. Both 60 Vbeta primers and 13 Jbeta primers went into the PCR. Some clones are missing from TCRdb's copy, which holds only in-frame ones; the method was immunoSEQ multiplex PCR. The table records about 300,000 clones, about nine tenths of them present only once. Looked up from germline, CDR1 is SEHNR and CDR2 is FQNEAQ (reference sequence). The CDR3 has 14 amino acids. V was shortened by 11 bases and J by 0 bases, with 15 bases between the two germline ends. Findings of the study overall: It emerged from a later analysis that several of the most significant clusters appeared to be linked to common viral pathogens. Reports state that TCR beta sequences accurately predicted most subjects' HLA-A and HLA-B alleles.

The sequence was obtained from a man in his forties in good health and CMV-seropositive. Sequencing was done on a sample of PBMCs. This chain links TRBV7-9 with TRBJ2-3, with D uncertain. Here the CDR3 reads CALNQEWSTDTQYF. In DNA form, the CDR3 reads TGTGCCCTCAACCAAGAGTGGAGCACAGATACGCAGTATTTT.